This TCR beta chain was captured by sequencing in a study of human T cells and chemical hapten exposure. This CDR3 is built from 14 residues. Germline-derived CDR1 and CDR2 are MNHEY and SVGEGT. Specified time point: pre-sensitization, week 0. The treatment was: therapeutic diphenylcyclopropenone sensitization with weekly scalp DPC. TCRdb passed the RACE reads through MiXCR, listing each CDR3 protein once. The sample carries about 68,000 distinct CDR3 sequences, 9.5% to 13% recorded once. Notes on this clonotype: The germline gene is not matched at one end of the junction; a read error may be the cause.

This sequence originates from a woman between 50 and 59 years old with alopecia areata. Some clones in this sample may be carry-over from other donors' samples. The source material was whole blood, sampled in connection with sensitization to the hapten diphenylcyclopropenone (DPC). This chain links TRBV6-2 or TRBV6-3 with TRBJ1-5; no clear D. CDR3 in amino acids: CASSYSGRNRPQHF. The CDR3 DNA reads as TGTGCCAGCAGTTACTCGGGCAGAAATCGGCCCCAGCATTTT.